A single T cell receptor (beta chain) is shown here with its context. Antigen unknown. The entry originates in a study of T-cell memory formation after mild COVID-19. Across the study: TCR clusters largely stayed donor specific. Study conclusions and caveats: Mostly located in CM and EM were contracting CD4+ clones, with contracting CD8+ clones located in EMRA.

5'RACE with constant-segment primers yielded barcoded, UMI-tagged TCR alpha and TCR beta cDNA libraries. TCRdb fed the 5' RACE reads into MiXCR, producing one record per CDR3 protein. The repertoire holds approximately 250,000 distinct CDR3 sequences, with less than 20% as singletons. The CDR3 extends over 17 amino acids. Germline loops: CDR1 SGHRS, CDR2 YFSETQ. Trimming removed 2 bases from V and 5 bases from J, with 20 bases in between. Sequencing used PBMCs or a T cell subset sorted from them (not recorded which). The chain uses TRBV5-1 and TRBJ2-1, with D possibly matching TRBD2 (6 bases). The receptor was derived from an adult woman who had mild COVID-19 (a few samples of this study predate the infection). Cell type and time point are not known. CDR3 nucleotide sequence: TGCGCCAGCAGCTTCCACATCCCGGGGGACCCGAACAATGAGCAGTTCTTC. Amino acids: CASSFHIPGDPNNEQFF.